Shown below are 23 T cell receptor beta chains from a single sample sequenced in a study of blood T cells in healthy people across ages (dated by TCRdb to the mid-2010s). Library prep was done by 5' RACE. The sequencer was an Illumina HiSeq 2500. A second PCR of about 6 to 11 cycles was performed with a sample-barcoded 5' primer and a J-beta primer mix. In-frame beta chains were kept once TCRdb had trimmed the public reads at Q25 with fastp and called clones with MiXCR. When rows share a CDR3 protein, they turn into one entry using the most common DNA and genes. The sample table shows roughly 700,000 distinct CDR3 sequences, and 32% are seen once. The top ten clonotypes cover approximately 15% of the sample. Material: blood. The receptors originated from a woman of 80 years or more in good health. Donor details come from another sample of the same person, matched by shared clones.

This clonotype was counted at least ten times. The chain carries TRBV14 and TRBJ2-1, with TRBD1 matching 8 bases. Looked up from germline, CDR1 is SGHDN and CDR2 is FVKESK. CDR3 length: 14 residues. Trimming cost V 1 base and J 9 bases; bases outside gene matches: 5. The CDR3 here is CASSQAQGATEQFF. The CDR3 DNA follows: TGTGCCAGCAGCCAAGCTCAGGGGGCCACTGAGCAGTTCTTC. Filled out from reference TRBV14 and TRBJ2-1, the complete variable domain reads EAGVTQFPSHSVIEKGQTVTLRCDPISGHDNLYWYRRVMGKEIKFLLHFVKESKQDESGMPNNRFLAERTGGTYSTLKVQPAELEDSGVYFCASSQAQGATEQFFGPGTRLTVL.

The chain recombines TRBV18 with TRBJ2-1; 8 nucleotides align to TRBD1. Germline V gives CDR1 KGHSH, CDR2 LQKENI. CDR3 size: 15 residues. J lost 10 bases, V lost 6 bases, and 14 bases had no gene match. The chain's CDR3 is CASSRGQGISYEQFF. As DNA, the CDR3 is TGTGCCAGCTCCCGAGGACAGGGTATCTCCTACGAGCAGTTCTTC.

This clonotype was found many times. The chain recombines TRBV7-2 with TRBJ2-3; no clear D. The V end lost 3 bases, the J end lost 4 bases, and 5 bases lay between the germline ends. The germline V gene encodes CDR1 SGHTA and CDR2 FQGNSA. The CDR3 totals 12 residues. CDR3 region: CASSLFPDTQYF. In nucleotides, the CDR3 is TGTGCCAGCAGCTTGTTCCCAGATACGCAGTATTTT.

This clonotype was detected many times. The chain joins TRBV28 to TRBJ2-7; the D gene is possibly TRBD1 (5 bases). V was shortened by 4 bases and J by 7 bases, with 14 bases between the two germline ends. The CDR3 is made up of 13 amino acids. Germline V gene data show CDR1 as MDHEN and CDR2 as SYDVKM. CDR3 region: CASSSGYQGEQYF. The CDR3 coding sequence is TGTGCCAGCAGTTCCGGCTATCAGGGAGAGCAGTACTTC. Full variable domain (outside the CDR3, taken from reference TRBV28 and TRBJ2-7): DVKVTQSSRYLVKRTGEKVFLECVQDMDHENMFWYRQDPGLGLRLIYFSYDVKMKEKGDIPEGYSVSREKKERFSLILESASTNQTSMYLCASSSGYQGEQYFGPGTRLTVT.

In its sample, this clonotype was seen many times. V gene TRBV6-2 or TRBV6-3 combines with J gene TRBJ2-5, with 8 positions matching TRBD2. The V gene end was trimmed by 4 bases and the J gene end by 4 bases; junction bases not matched to a gene: 17. The CDR3 extends over 18 amino acids. Germline V gene sequence: CDR1 MNHEY, CDR2 SVGEGT. Written as DNA, the CDR3 is TGTGCCAGCAGTTCTGAACTAAGAGCGGGGGCCGCTCGAGAGACCCAGTACTTC. Protein product: CASSSELRAGAARETQYF.

There are a few counts of this clonotype. This rearrangement joins TRBV5-4 to TRBJ1-4; unclear D gene. With 5 bases removed from V and 7 bases from J, the gap between germline ends came to 12 bases. This CDR3 spans 13 amino acids. Germline CDR1 and CDR2: SGHNT and YYREEE (reference sequence). The chain's CDR3 is CASSSWASEKLFF. The CDR3 DNA reads TGTGCCAGCAGTTCCTGGGCCAGTGAAAAACTGTTTTTT.

Notes on this clonotype: A much larger clonotype is one base distant, so this may be a read error. The V and J genes are TRBV9 and TRBJ2-3; no reliable D call. Trimming removed 0 bases from V and 5 bases from J, with 13 bases in between. Germline CDR1 reads SGDLS; CDR2 reads YYNGEE. This CDR3 region has 15 residues. CDR3 loop: CASSVAGQGVDTQYF. CDR3 nucleotides: TGTGCCAGCAGCGTAGCGGGCCAAGGCGTAGATACGCAGTATTTT.

This clonotype was seen ten or more times. This sequence joins TRBV5-6 and TRBJ2-5, with D maybe TRBD2 (5 bases). The V gene's germline CDR1 is SGHDT and CDR2 YYEEEE. The CDR3 covers 12 residues. Trimming cost V 4 bases and J 4 bases, with 8 bases left between them. DNA of the CDR3: TGTGCCAGCAGCGCCGGACTAGAGACCCAGTACTTC. It translates to CASSAGLETQYF.

This clonotype occurred many times. V is TRBV4-2 and J is TRBJ2-1; 8 bases are a match to TRBD2. The length of the CDR3 is 16 residues. V gave up 1 base and J gave up 4 bases; unmatched junction bases: 6. The germline V gene encodes CDR1 LGHNA and CDR2 YNFKEQ. The CDR3 sequence is CASSQVAGREYNEQFF. Written as DNA, the CDR3 is TGTGCCAGCAGCCAAGTAGCGGGGCGTGAATACAATGAGCAGTTCTTC.

The chain combines TRBV28 with TRBJ1-2; possibly TRBD1 for D (6 bases). The CDR3 length is 12 residues. Germline assignment: CDR1 MDHEN and CDR2 SYDVKM. The V end was cut by 5 bases, the J end by 7 bases, with 11 bases between. Here the CDR3 reads CASSVGGFGYTF. The CDR3 nucleotides read TGTGCCAGCAGTGTCGGGGGCTTTGGCTACACCTTC.

This clonotype was picked up many times. V and J are TRBV6-5 and TRBJ1-2, with D maybe TRBD1 (6 bases). The CDR3 sequence is 15 residues long. Germline-derived CDR1 and CDR2 are MNHEY and SVGAGI. Deletions cut 0 bases from V and 3 bases from J, with 11 bases between. The DNA of the CDR3 is TGTGCCAGCAGTTACTCGGACAGACCGTACTATGGCTACACCTTC. Its protein is CASSYSDRPYYGYTF.

This clonotype was counted a few times. V gene TRBV18 combines with J gene TRBJ1-1, with D perhaps matching TRBD1 (5 bases). Germline CDR1 KGHSH, CDR2 LQKENI. Trimming left V 5 bases short and J 5 bases short, with 12 bases between. There are 13 residues in the CDR3. The CDR3 DNA reads as TGTGCCAGCTCAGGGGCCGGGGAAACTGAAGCTTTCTTT. It codes for CASSGAGETEAFF.

This clonotype was seen many times. The V call is TRBV4-3, the J call TRBJ1-2, with D hard to call. CDR1 and CDR2 from the germline V gene are LGHNA and YSLEER. The V gene lost 0 bases and the J gene lost 1 base, with 9 bases spanning the gap. The CDR3 runs to 15 residues. CDR3 DNA: TGCGCCAGCAGCCAAGAGGCCAGCCTTAACTATGGCTACACCTTC. Translated: CASSQEASLNYGYTF.

This clonotype was seen ten or more times. The rearrangement uses TRBV15 and TRBJ2-1; D assignment may be TRBD1 or TRBD2 (5 bases each). From germline, CDR1 is LNHNV and CDR2 YYDKDF (reference sequence). The CDR3 length is 15 residues. V was trimmed by 0 bases and J by 10 bases, leaving 16 bases between them. The CDR3 DNA reads as TGTGCCACCAGCAGAGATCGTCAGGGTTCGGGGGAGCAGTTCTTC. It yields the protein CATSRDRQGSGEQFF.

This clonotype was observed a single time. This chain uses TRBV7-2 with TRBJ2-3; TRBD2 agrees at 7 bases. Germline V gene data show CDR1 as SGHTA and CDR2 as FQGNSA. The J segment lost 0 bases and the V segment lost 5 bases, leaving 14 bases of the junction unmatched. The CDR3 spans 18 residues. The CDR3 here is CASSPRRGGRRSTDTQYF. DNA of the CDR3: TGTGCCAGCAGCCCGCGCCGCGGGGGAAGAAGGAGCACAGATACGCAGTATTTT.

This clonotype was seen more than once but under ten times. The chain is built from TRBV6-2 or TRBV6-3 and TRBJ2-3; 9 nucleotides line up with TRBD2. Trimming took 2 bases from V and 5 from J; bases not matched to a gene: 5. There are 15 residues in the CDR3. Per the germline V gene, CDR1 is MNHEY and CDR2 is SVGEGT. DNA of the CDR3: TGTGCCAGCAGTTACCGCGGGGGGGCCGGAGATACGCAGTATTTT. It encodes CASSYRGGAGDTQYF.

This chain uses TRBV7-3 with TRBJ2-3, with D possibly matching TRBD2 (6 bases). The length of the CDR3 is 13 residues. Trimming shortened V by 4 bases and J by 4 bases, and 9 bases separated the two germline ends. Germline V gene lookup returns CDR1 SGHTA and CDR2 FQGTGA. The CDR3 loop reads CASSWRLADTQYF. The CDR3 DNA reads TGTGCCAGCAGCTGGAGACTAGCAGATACGCAGTATTTT.

This clonotype was seen a few times. This may be a read error: a much more frequent sequence differs by one nucleotide. The chain carries TRBV24-1 and TRBJ2-7; D gene uncertain. The CDR3 sequence is 13 residues long. Germline V gene sequence: CDR1 KGHDR, CDR2 SFDVKD. V lost 4 bases and J 10 bases, leaving 16 bases between the germline ends. DNA of the CDR3: TGTGCCACCAGTGAAGAGGCAGGAAGGGCCCAGTACTTC. Translating gives CATSEEAGRAQYF.

V is TRBV20-1 and J is TRBJ1-3, with D unresolved. CDR1 and CDR2 from the germline V gene are DFQATT and SNEGSKA (reference sequence). CDR3 length equals 13 residues. V was shortened by 6 bases and J by 0 bases, with 9 bases between the two germline ends. CDR3 residues: CSARTVSGNTIYF. The CDR3 bases are TGCAGTGCCAGGACGGTCTCTGGAAACACCATATATTTT.

Regarding this clonotype: A much larger clonotype is one base distant, so this may be a read error. The V call is TRBV7-2, the J call TRBJ1-4; D perhaps matches TRBD1 (5 bases). The length of the CDR3 is 15 residues. Germline values: CDR1 SGHTA, CDR2 FQGNSA. The CDR3 protein is CASSQEEGGRGKRFF. In nucleotides, the CDR3 is TGTGCCAGCAGCCAAGAGGAGGGTGGTAGGGGAAAACGGTTTTTT.

The gene calls are TRBV5-1 and TRBJ1-4; 9 nucleotides agree with TRBD1. Germline assignment: CDR1 SGHRS and CDR2 YFSETQ. V was pared by 3 bases and J by 7 bases, with 4 bases of the junction left unmatched. The CDR3 loop spans 14 amino acids. The CDR3 DNA is TGCGCCAGCAGCTCGGGACAGGGATCTGAAAAACTGTTTTTT. Translated: CASSSGQGSEKLFF. Full variable domain (remainder filled in from reference TRBV5-1 and TRBJ1-4): KAGVTQTPRYLIKTRGQQVTLSCSPISGHRSVSWYQQTPGQGLQFLFEYFSETQRNKGNFPGRFSGRQFSNSRSEMNVSTLELGDSALYLCASSSGQGSEKLFFGSGTQLSVL.

This clonotype came up many times. V usage is TRBV29-1 and J usage is TRBJ1-4, with D unresolved. V was trimmed by 5 bases and J by 7 bases, leaving 14 bases between them. The length of the CDR3 is 13 residues. Germline CDR1 reads SQVTM; CDR2 reads ANQGSEA. The CDR3 spells CSVSAGTREKLFF. The CDR3 bases are TGCAGCGTTTCGGCAGGCACCCGTGAAAAACTGTTTTTT.

This clonotype was seen at least ten times. The chain combines TRBV21-1 with TRBJ1-2; the table assigns TRBD1, which was not confirmed against the DNA. TRBV21-1 is assigned pseudogene status. The CDR3 length is 14 residues. CDR3 nucleotide sequence: TGTGCCAGCAGCAAAGGTCCCGTTGTTGAGGACTACACCTTC. It is translated as CASSKGPVVEDYTF.